This is a list of T cell receptor beta chains from one sample in a study of T cells in Graves' hyperthyroidism and ophthalmopathy. TCRdb re-called the multiplex PCR reads with MiXCR, one entry per CDR3 protein. The sample holds about 400,000 distinct CDR3 sequences, 15% seen once. The sample comprised blood. All receptors come from a woman aged 55-69 years with Graves' ophthalmopathy. Both conserved end residues are part of each CDR3. The D gene is left open where the match is weak. Clone size is shown for a subset of rows, as once, few, many or a class of expanded clone.

TRBJ2-3 | - | TRBV28 | TRBD2 | TGTGCCAGCAGTTTACAAGCGGGAGAAAGCCTAGGGTATTTT | CASSLQAGESLGYF
TRBJ2-5 | many | TRBV5-1 | TRBD1 | TGCGCCAGCAACCTGGGACAGAACCTGGAGACCCAGTACTTC | CASNLGQNLETQYF
TRBJ2-3 | few | TRBV11-2 | - | TGTGCCAGCAGCTTAGTCGGGAGTCAGGGAGATACGCAGTATTTT | CASSLVGSQGDTQYF
TRBJ2-3 | many | TRBV5-1 | TRBD1 | TGCGCCAGCAGCGTGGACAGGGGCACAGATACGCAGTATTTT | CASSVDRGTDTQYF
TRBJ2-1 | many | TRBV3-1 | - | TGTGCCAGCAGCCTCGACATAGACTCCTACAATGAGCAGTTCTTC | CASSLDIDSYNEQFF
TRBJ2-1 | few | TRBV27 | - | TGTGCCAGCACGGGATGGGGCGAGCAGTTCTTC | CASTGWGEQFF
TRBJ2-1 | - | TRBV10-1 | - | TGCGCCAGCAGTGACGGCAGTAACTACAATGAGCAGTTCTTC | CASSDGSNYNEQFF
TRBJ2-7 | few | TRBV20-1 | TRBD1 | TGCAGTGCTGCTGACAGGGCAGCAACCTACGAGCAGTACTTC | CSAADRAATYEQYF
TRBJ2-1 | few | TRBV2 | TRBD1 | TGTGCCAGCAGTGAGGACAGGGGAGATGAGCAGTTCTTC | CASSEDRGDEQFF
TRBJ2-7 | - | TRBV6-1 | - | TGTGCCAGCATAGATCTCGGGTACGAGCAGTACTTC | CASIDLGYEQYF
TRBJ1-5 | many | TRBV18 | - | TGTGCCAGCTCACCGTACAATCAGCCCCAGCATTTT | CASSPYNQPQHF
TRBJ2-3 | many | TRBV28 | - | TGTGCCAGCAGTATTCTTGGTAGCACAGATACGCAGTATTTT | CASSILGSTDTQYF
TRBJ1-5 | few | TRBV7-9 | - | TGTGCCAGCAGCGAGGGTGCTCAGCCCCAGCATTTT | CASSEGAQPQHF
TRBJ2-6 | few | TRBV3-1 | - | TGTGCCAGCAGCCAAGAGGGCCTCAACTCTGGGGCCAACGTCCTGACTTTC | CASSQEGLNSGANVLTF
TRBJ2-1 | many | TRBV24-1 | - | TGTGCCACCAGTGATCCTGGTAAGACCTACAATGAGCAGTTCTTC | CATSDPGKTYNEQFF
TRBJ1-4 | - | TRBV28 | - | TGTGCCAGCACCTCCCCAGGGCAGGGGAATGAAAAACTGTTTTTT | CASTSPGQGNEKLFF
TRBJ2-7 | - | TRBV6-4 | - | TGTGCCAGCGGGACGAGTGGGGGTGAGCAGTACTTC | CASGTSGGEQYF
TRBJ1-4 | few | TRBV19 | - | TGTGCCAGTAGTCGGCCGATCGAAGGTGAAAAACTGTTTTTT | CASSRPIEGEKLFF
TRBJ2-1 | many | TRBV28 | TRBD2 | TGTGCCAGCAGTTTAGGAGGACTAGCGGGATTTGAGCAGTTCTTC | CASSLGGLAGFEQFF
TRBJ1-3 | many | TRBV28 | - | TGTGCCAGCAGTTTAGCAGGGCCAGGAAACACCATATATTTT | CASSLAGPGNTIYF
TRBJ2-5 | - | TRBV6-2/TRBV6-3 | - | TGTGCCAGCAGTTACTCGAGATCAATTCAAGAGACCCAGTACTTC | CASSYSRSIQETQYF
TRBJ2-5 | few | TRBV5-1 | - | TGCGCCAGCAGCTTCCCTCAGGGATTACCCCAAGAGACCCAGTACTTC | CASSFPQGLPQETQYF
TRBJ2-5 | - | TRBV13 | - | TGTGCCAGCAGCTTAAGGGAGGCCGAGACCCAGTACTTC | CASSLREAETQYF
TRBJ1-5 | - | TRBV6-1 | - | TGTGCCAGCATAAGAGGTGGCAATCAGCCCCAGCATTTT | CASIRGGNQPQHF
TRBJ2-7 | many | TRBV5-1 | - | TGCGCCAGCAGCCCGGTTATAAGAGCCTCCTCATACGAGCAGTACTTC | CASSPVIRASSYEQYF
TRBJ2-7 | many | TRBV5-1 | - | TGCGCCAGCAGCTTGGCCGACGGCGCCGAGCAGTACTTC | CASSLADGAEQYF
TRBJ2-7 | many | TRBV3-1 | TRBD2 | TGTGCCAGCAGCCCTCGGCCCCCGGGCGGGAGCTACGAGCAGTACTTC | CASSPRPPGGSYEQYF
TRBJ2-1 | few | TRBV20-1 | TRBD2 | TGCAGTGCTAAACCTAGCGGGAGGGCCGCCTACAATGAGCAGTTCTTC | CSAKPSGRAAYNEQFF
TRBJ2-7 | many | TRBV28 | - | TGTGCCAGCAGTCCCTTCTCCTACGAGCAGTACTTC | CASSPFSYEQYF
TRBJ2-7 | many | TRBV7-2 | TRBD2 | TGTGCCAGCAGCTGGACCGGGACTAGCGGCTACGAGCAGTACTTC | CASSWTGTSGYEQYF